The present T cell receptor (beta chain) was sequenced within a study of blood T cell repertoires in COVID-19 (dated by TCRdb to the early 2020s). For context, the study as a whole: The collaborator samples originated in the United States, Italy and Spain and spanned the acute and convalescent phases of COVID-19. Nearly every sample came with metadata listing a de-identified subject ID, COVID-19 status, age in years and sex. The repertoires were made available in a free public database intended to serve as a resource for research on the immune response to SARS-CoV-2. The material from the prospective study consisted of cDNA or gDNA derived from T cells, B-cell-depleted T cells, or PBMCs. The samples were drawn from the first 160 participants of the ongoing ImmuneRACE study and from 1,254 subjects provided by 6 global collaborators. Deeply sampled blood TCRbeta repertoires from subjects exposed to, actively infected with, or recovered from COVID-19 were included in the dataset. Where available, HLA class I and class II types were obtained from metadata supplied by the sample provider rather than from assay-based typing.

TCRbeta CDR3 regions were amplified from genomic DNA using the immunoSEQ Assay, a bias-controlled multiplex PCR. Per the source publication's procedure: Within the assay, amplification of reference gene primers was used to estimate how many nucleated cells each sample contained. To quantify the absolute abundance of each unique TCRbeta CDR3 rearrangement, sequence reads were collapsed and filtered. For each sample, productive Simpson clonality was calculated as the square root of Simpson's diversity index across productive rearrangements. TCRdb mirrors the immuneACCESS table, restricted to in-frame sequences. Some clones are absent from its copies; in checked studies, under half trace to an unresolved V gene, and the reason for the others is unknown. V, J and clone size reflect that table, while D and trimming were determined from the DNA. This sample holds fewer than 180,000 clones; about nine tenths were observed only once. Around 4.6% of the sample is held by the ten biggest clonotypes.

Overall study outcomes, separate from this receptor: The quantity of clinical and demographic metadata differed by source and by participant and was supplied without curation.

Collaborating institutions collected whole blood in K2EDTA tubes following their own protocols. Collaborator samples were shipped for TCRbeta analysis as frozen whole blood, isolated PBMCs, or DNA extracted from either sample type. On this clone: It has no known antigen specificity. No base quality values were provided; no much bigger clone lies one nucleotide off.

From the cysteine through the phenylalanine, the CDR3 covers 15 amino acids. Here the CDR3 DNA is all that survives: 45 bases in frame from base 1. CDR1 and CDR2, per the germline V gene, are SGHRS and YFSETQ. Trimming takes 2 bases from V and 2 bases from J, and the germline ends sit 13 bases apart. The sequenced sample was peripheral blood. Recombination connected TRBV5-1 to TRBJ1-2; a tentative D match to TRBD1 spans 5 bases. The TCR originated in a woman aged 60-70 years with active or convalescent COVID-19. The DNA sequence reads TGCGCCAGCAGCTTCCGGACACAAAAAAACTATGGCTACACCTTC. Its translation reads: CASSFRTQKNYGYTF.